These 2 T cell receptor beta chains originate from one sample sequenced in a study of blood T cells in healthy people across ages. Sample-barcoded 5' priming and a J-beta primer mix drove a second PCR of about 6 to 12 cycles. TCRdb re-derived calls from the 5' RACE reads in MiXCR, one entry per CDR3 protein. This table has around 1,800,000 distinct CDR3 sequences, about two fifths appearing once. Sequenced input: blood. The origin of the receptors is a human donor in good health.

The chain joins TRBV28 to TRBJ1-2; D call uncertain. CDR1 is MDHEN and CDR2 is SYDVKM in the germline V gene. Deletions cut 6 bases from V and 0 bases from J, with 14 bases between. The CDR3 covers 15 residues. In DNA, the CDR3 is TGTGCCAGCAGGAGAAGGGTGCTATCTAACTATGGCTACACCTTC. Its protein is CASRRRVLSNYGYTF.

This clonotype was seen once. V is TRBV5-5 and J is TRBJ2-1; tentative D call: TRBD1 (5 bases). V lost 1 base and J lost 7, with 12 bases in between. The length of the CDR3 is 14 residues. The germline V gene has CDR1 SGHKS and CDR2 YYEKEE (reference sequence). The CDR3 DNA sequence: TGTGCCAGCAGCTTGACGGCAGGGATGAATGAGCAGTTCTTC. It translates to CASSLTAGMNEQFF.